The 25 T cell receptor beta chains below all came from one sample that was sequenced in a study of CD8 T cells in ankylosing spondylitis (dated by TCRdb to the late 2010s). These TCRs' antigens remain unknown. Here is what the overall study found, with its caveats: A TCR beta motif made up of several highly homologous amino acid variants appeared to be characteristic of blood from ankylosing spondylitis patients.

Receptor amplification or capture employed 5' RACE. For sequencing, an Illumina HiSeq 2500 was employed. TCRdb trimmed the raw reads at Q25, called clones with MiXCR and kept productive beta chains. For every CDR3 protein sequence, its rows merge into one entry that carries the most common genes and DNA. The sample table records about 480,000 distinct CDR3 sequences; 17% of these occur just once. The top ten clonotypes cover over 1% of the sample. Input material: blood, either unsorted or a sorted T cell fraction (not recorded which). These receptors all stem from a male donor with ankylosing spondylitis.

This clonotype occurred a few times. The V call is TRBV14, the J call TRBJ1-6, with D possibly matching TRBD1 (5 bases). Germline V lookup: CDR1 SGHDN, CDR2 FVKESK. Trimming shortened V by 0 bases and J by 13 bases, and 16 bases separated the two germline ends. The length of the CDR3 is 15 residues. The CDR3 DNA sequence: TGTGCCAGCAGCCAAGATCTGACGGGGGGGAGGCCCCTCCACTTT. Amino acid sequence: CASSQDLTGGRPLHF.

This chain links TRBV5-1 with TRBJ2-3, with 10 bases that match TRBD1. The germline gives CDR1 SGHRS, CDR2 YFSETQ. V lost 4 bases, J lost 5 bases, and 4 bases stayed unmatched. CDR3 length equals 14 residues. The CDR3 is CASSLRDRGDTQYF. Here the CDR3 DNA reads TGCGCCAGCAGCCTCCGGGACAGGGGAGATACGCAGTATTTT.

A few counts support this clonotype. The chain uses TRBV4-1 and TRBJ2-1, with a tentative D call TRBD1 (5 bases). The germline gives CDR1 MGHRA, CDR2 YSYEKL. The CDR3 totals 13 residues. V was cut by 5 bases and J by 5 bases, with 10 bases left in between. CDR3 loop: CASSLRQNNEQFF. The CDR3 DNA sequence: TGCGCCAGCAGCTTGCGACAGAACAATGAGCAGTTCTTC.

This clonotype was counted ten times or more. The chain combines TRBV20-1 with TRBJ2-1; D is possibly TRBD1 (5 bases). The CDR3 loop spans 13 amino acids. Germline CDR1 is DFQATT and CDR2 is SNEGSKA (reference sequence). V lost 6 bases and J 5 bases, leaving 14 bases between the germline ends. CDR3 nucleotides: TGCAGTGCAACGCAGGACAATCACAATGAGCAGTTCTTC. Amino acids: CSATQDNHNEQFF.

This rearrangement joins TRBV20-1 to TRBJ2-1; 14 nucleotides line up with TRBD2. Germline CDR1 reads DFQATT; CDR2 reads SNEGSKA (reference sequence). J lost 7 bases, V lost 7 bases, and 9 bases had no gene match. The CDR3 runs to 15 residues. DNA of the CDR3: TGCAGTGGCCCAGGACTAGCGGGAGGAAGGAATGAGCAGTTCTTC. Protein: CSGPGLAGGRNEQFF.

This clonotype was seen many times. The V gene is TRBV3-1, the J gene TRBJ2-7, with TRBD2 matching 9 bases. This CDR3 comprises 14 residues. The V gene end was trimmed by 6 bases and the J gene end by 8 bases; junction bases not matched to a gene: 11. CDR1 is LGHDT and CDR2 is YNNKEL in the germline V gene (reference sequence). The CDR3 region has the DNA TGTGCCAGCAGTTCCACTAGCGGGTCCTCGAAGCAGTACTTC. Its protein product is CASSSTSGSSKQYF.

This clonotype has a count of ten or more. This chain connects TRBV11-2 to TRBJ1-1; possible D gene TRBD1, 6 bases. The CDR3 runs 14 residues. V gave up 5 bases and J gave up 5 bases, with 15 bases separating them. The germline V gene has CDR1 SGHAT and CDR2 FQNNGV. In DNA, the CDR3 is TGTGCCAGCAGCGCGATGGGGGGGCGGACTGAAGCTTTCTTT. Translation: CASSAMGGRTEAFF.

In this sample, this clonotype turned up many times. This chain uses TRBV3-1 with TRBJ2-5, with 11 bases matching TRBD2. This CDR3 spans 14 amino acids. V dropped 3 bases and J dropped 10; count of bases not matched to a gene: 7. From germline, CDR1 is LGHDT and CDR2 YNNKEL (reference sequence). CDR3 protein: CASSQTSGVNDQYF. CDR3 nucleotides: TGTGCCAGCAGCCAGACTAGCGGGGTAAACGACCAGTACTTC.

The chain links TRBV27 to TRBJ2-7; D might be TRBD2 (5 bases). Per germline, CDR1 MNHEY and CDR2 SMNVEV (reference sequence). This CDR3 comprises 13 residues. Between the trimmed V and J ends, which lost 1 base and 9 bases, there was a span of 13 bases. The CDR3 sequence is CASSLLDRERQYF. Here the CDR3 DNA reads TGTGCCAGCAGTTTATTAGACCGGGAAAGGCAGTACTTC.

This clonotype turned up a few times. This chain uses TRBV7-2 with TRBJ2-6; 8 bases map to TRBD2. Germline CDR1 SGHTA, CDR2 FQGNSA. Trimming took 5 bases from V and 0 from J; bases not matched to a gene: 6. There are 17 residues in the CDR3. The DNA for the CDR3 is TGTGCCAGCAGCATTAGCGGGAAAAGCTCTGGGGCCAACGTCCTGACTTTC. It specifies CASSISGKSSGANVLTF.

This clonotype was seen more than once but under ten times. This chain uses TRBV16 with TRBJ2-7, with 9 bases matching TRBD1. The germline CDR1 and CDR2 sequences are KGHSY and FQNENV. The CDR3 loop spans 15 amino acids. V shed 0 bases, J shed 6 bases, and the junction held 6 bases outside the gene matches. The CDR3 spells CASSQSLTGGGEQYF. The CDR3 DNA follows: TGTGCCAGCAGCCAATCCCTGACAGGGGGGGGCGAGCAGTACTTC.

This clonotype was observed a few times. The chain combines TRBV6-5 with TRBJ2-7; D uncertain. The CDR3 consists of 14 residues. Per the germline V gene, CDR1 is MNHEY and CDR2 is SVGAGI. The V gene lost 0 bases and the J gene lost 0 bases, with 6 bases spanning the gap. The DNA of the CDR3 is TGTGCCAGCAGTTACTCGACGGCCTCCTACGAGCAGTACTTC. Protein: CASSYSTASYEQYF.

The chain employs TRBV29-1 and TRBJ2-5; either TRBD1 or TRBD2 may fit D (5 bases each). Trimming stripped 4 bases from V and 5 bases from J, with 14 bases between. There are 13 residues in the CDR3. The germline V gene has CDR1 SQVTM and CDR2 ANQGSEA. CDR3 sequence: CSVVANGAETQYF. The CDR3 DNA follows: TGCAGCGTTGTTGCGAACGGGGCGGAGACCCAGTACTTC.

This clonotype was seen at least ten times. The rearrangement uses TRBV7-2 and TRBJ2-7; D is unclear. CDR3 length equals 13 residues. CDR1 SGHTA and CDR2 FQGNSA come from the germline V gene. Trimming removed 3 bases from V and 4 bases from J, with 10 bases in between. The CDR3 loop reads CASSLGMVYEQYF. CDR3 sequence (DNA): TGTGCCAGCAGCTTGGGAATGGTTTACGAGCAGTACTTC.

V usage is TRBV18 and J usage is TRBJ2-1; 10 nucleotides align to TRBD2. Germline V gene data show CDR1 as KGHSH and CDR2 as LQKENI. The J segment lost 0 bases and the V segment lost 3 bases, leaving 8 bases of the junction unmatched. This CDR3 comprises 18 residues. The CDR3 DNA reads as TGTGCCAGCTCACCCCGAGCGGGAGGGGGAAGCTCCTACAATGAGCAGTTCTTC. It codes for CASSPRAGGGSSYNEQFF.

This rearrangement joins TRBV5-1 to TRBJ1-5; D remains ambiguous. Germline loops: CDR1 SGHRS, CDR2 YFSETQ. V was shortened by 4 bases and J by 6 bases, with 11 bases between the two germline ends. There are 13 residues in the CDR3. CDR3: CASSAVSGQPQHF. DNA of the CDR3: TGCGCCAGCAGCGCTGTGTCGGGTCAGCCCCAGCATTTT.

This chain connects TRBV28 to TRBJ2-1, with 12 bases identical to TRBD2. V was clipped by 6 bases and J by 7 bases; unmatched bases: 4. There are 14 residues in the CDR3. Looked up from germline, CDR1 is MDHEN and CDR2 is SYDVKM. CDR3 DNA: TGTGCCAGCAGCCCTAGCGGGAGGGAGAATGAGCAGTTCTTC. As protein: CASSPSGRENEQFF.

This clonotype was counted only a few times. The chain has TRBV5-1 and TRBJ2-1; 8 nucleotides match TRBD1. The trim removed 4 bases at V and 7 bases at J, leaving 7 bases unmatched. The CDR3 spans 14 residues. The germline V gene encodes CDR1 SGHRS and CDR2 YFSETQ. CDR3 region: CASSGGQAGNEQFF. The CDR3 nucleotides read TGCGCCAGCAGCGGGGGACAGGCAGGTAATGAGCAGTTCTTC.

The J gene is TRBJ1-5, the V gene TRBV27; a weak D match, TRBD1 (6 bases). Germline V gives CDR1 MNHEY, CDR2 SMNVEV (reference sequence). This CDR3 spans 14 amino acids. Trimming cost V 6 bases and J 9 bases, with 18 bases left between them. The CDR3 protein is CASRRTVAIMPQHF. CDR3 coding DNA: TGTGCCAGCAGGAGGACAGTAGCAATCATGCCCCAGCATTTT.

In this sample, this clonotype turned up a few times. The chain recombines TRBV24-1 with TRBJ1-5; D might be TRBD1 (5 bases). CDR1 and CDR2 (germline): KGHDR, SFDVKD. Between the trimmed V and J ends, which lost 5 bases and 0 bases, there was a span of 7 bases. This CDR3 contains 14 residues. CDR3 sequence (DNA): TGTGCCACCAGTGGGGGGTTTAGCAATCAGCCCCAGCATTTT. As protein: CATSGGFSNQPQHF.

The chain is built from TRBV12-3 or TRBV12-4 and TRBJ2-2; D is undetermined. The CDR3 extends over 15 amino acids. V was clipped by 1 base and J by 4 bases, with 10 bases between them. In nucleotides, the CDR3 is TGTGCCAGCAGTTTAGTGAGTAAGGCCACCGGGGAGCTGTTTTTT. Translated: CASSLVSKATGELFF.

This clonotype came up a few times. V usage is TRBV5-1 and J usage is TRBJ2-3; TRBD1 agrees at 7 bases. The CDR3 contains 15 residues. The J segment lost 2 bases and the V segment lost 5 bases, leaving 8 bases of the junction unmatched. The germline CDR1 and CDR2 sequences are SGHRS and YFSETQ. CDR3 nucleotides: TGCGCCAGCAGACCCCCGGGACAGATCACAGATACGCAGTATTTT. It specifies CASRPPGQITDTQYF. Full variable domain (remainder filled in from reference TRBV5-1 and TRBJ2-3): KAGVTQTPRYLIKTRGQQVTLSCSPISGHRSVSWYQQTPGQGLQFLFEYFSETQRNKGNFPGRFSGRQFSNSRSEMNVSTLELGDSALYLCASRPPGQITDTQYFGPGTRLTVL.

This chain uses TRBV3-1 with TRBJ2-4, with TRBD1 identical over 9 bases. V shed 1 base and J 1 base; nucleotides not matched to a gene: 2. The CDR3 has 16 residues. Germline-derived CDR1 and CDR2 are LGHDT and YNNKEL (reference sequence). The CDR3 DNA reads as TGTGCCAGCAGCCAAGCACAGGGGGCGGCCAAAAACATTCAGTACTTC. Translation gives CASSQAQGAAKNIQYF.

This clonotype was counted a few times. V is TRBV7-8 and J is TRBJ1-2, with TRBD1 identical over 7 bases. The junction had 9 bases not matched to a gene; V was cut back by 1 base and J by 7 bases. From germline, CDR1 is SGHVS and CDR2 FQNEAQ. This CDR3 contains 15 residues. Here the CDR3 DNA reads TGTGCCAGCAGCTTAGGGGAGACAGGGACCCTTGGCTACACCTTC. It yields the protein CASSLGETGTLGYTF.

This clonotype was seen repeatedly, ten times or more. The rearrangement links TRBV12-3 or TRBV12-4 to TRBJ1-3; the D gene is possibly TRBD1 (5 bases). Trimming removed 3 bases from V and 4 bases from J, with 13 bases in between. The CDR3 contains 15 residues. The CDR3 DNA reads TGTGCCAGCAGTTTGTGGAGAGGGGCAGGAAACACCATATATTTT. It encodes CASSLWRGAGNTIYF.